This T cell receptor (beta chain) was sequenced for a study of cytomegalovirus exposure and HLA in healthy donors. In the study overall: An earlier analysis identified 117 million unique TCR beta sequences in about 179 million T cells. Counted in an early data release were some 81 million unique TCRs from HLA-typed donors. Study observations and caveats: Analyzed later, association rates of TCRs varied across HLA loci, with DRB1 most and HLA-C fewest.

A multiplex PCR was run with 60 Vbeta primers and 13 Jbeta primers. Only in-frame clones appear in the TCRdb table, and some are missing; sequencing was by immunoSEQ multiplex PCR. Among fewer than 60,000 clones listed, around 50% were seen once. On this clone: Its antigen is not identified. The junction shows a germline mismatch at one end, possibly a read error.

Input material: PBMCs. The TCR sequence derives from a human donor in good health.

The CDR3 reads CASSSSGTGAKTQYF. The CDR3 DNA is TGTGCTAGCAGCTCCTCCGGGACTGGCGCCAAGACCCAGTACTTC. The chain is built from TRBV7-7 and TRBJ2-5; a possible D gene is TRBD2 (6 bases). The CDR3 has 15 residues. From germline, CDR1 is SSHAT and CDR2 FNYEAQ (reference sequence).